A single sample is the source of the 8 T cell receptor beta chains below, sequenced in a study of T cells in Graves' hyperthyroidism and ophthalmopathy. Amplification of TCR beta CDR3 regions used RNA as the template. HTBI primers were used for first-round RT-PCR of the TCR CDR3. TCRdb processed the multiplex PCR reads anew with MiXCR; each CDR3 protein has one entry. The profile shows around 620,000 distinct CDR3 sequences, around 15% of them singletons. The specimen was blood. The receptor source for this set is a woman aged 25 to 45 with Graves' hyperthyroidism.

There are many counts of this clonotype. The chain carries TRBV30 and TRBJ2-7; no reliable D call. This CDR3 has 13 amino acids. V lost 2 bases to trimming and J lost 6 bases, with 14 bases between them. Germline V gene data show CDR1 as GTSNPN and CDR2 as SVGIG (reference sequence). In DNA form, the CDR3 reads TGTGCCTGGAGTCCCCAAGGTTTGGGCGAGCAGTACTTC. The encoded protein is CAWSPQGLGEQYF.

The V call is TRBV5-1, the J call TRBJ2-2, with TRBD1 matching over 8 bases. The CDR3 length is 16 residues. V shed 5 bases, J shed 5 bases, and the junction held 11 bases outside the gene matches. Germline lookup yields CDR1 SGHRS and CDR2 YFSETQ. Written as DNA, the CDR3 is TGCGCCAGCAGTACGATCAGGGGGCGGAGTACCGGGGAGCTGTTTTTT. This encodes CASSTIRGRSTGELFF.

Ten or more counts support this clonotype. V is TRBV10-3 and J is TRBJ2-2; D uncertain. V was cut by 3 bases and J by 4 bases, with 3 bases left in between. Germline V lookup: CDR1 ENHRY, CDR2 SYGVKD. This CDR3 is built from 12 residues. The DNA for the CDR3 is TGTGCCATCAGTGACGGCACCGGGGAGCTGTTTTTT. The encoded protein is CAISDGTGELFF.

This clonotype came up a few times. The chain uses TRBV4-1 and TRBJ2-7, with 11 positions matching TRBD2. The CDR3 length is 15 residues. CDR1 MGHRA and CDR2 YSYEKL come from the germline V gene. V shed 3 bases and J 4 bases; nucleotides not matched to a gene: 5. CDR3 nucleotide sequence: TGCGCCAGCAGCCACTATAGCGGGAGGGGGTACGAGCAGTACTTC. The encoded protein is CASSHYSGRGYEQYF.

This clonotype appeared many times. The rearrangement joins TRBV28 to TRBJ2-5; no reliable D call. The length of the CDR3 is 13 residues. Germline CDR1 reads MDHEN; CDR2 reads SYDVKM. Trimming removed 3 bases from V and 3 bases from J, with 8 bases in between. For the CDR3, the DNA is TGTGCCAGCAGTTTTTGGAGCGAAGAGACCCAGTACTTC. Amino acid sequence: CASSFWSEETQYF. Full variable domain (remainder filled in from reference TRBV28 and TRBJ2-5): DVKVTQSSRYLVKRTGEKVFLECVQDMDHENMFWYRQDPGLGLRLIYFSYDVKMKEKGDIPEGYSVSREKKERFSLILESASTNQTSMYLCASSFWSEETQYFGPGTRLLVL.

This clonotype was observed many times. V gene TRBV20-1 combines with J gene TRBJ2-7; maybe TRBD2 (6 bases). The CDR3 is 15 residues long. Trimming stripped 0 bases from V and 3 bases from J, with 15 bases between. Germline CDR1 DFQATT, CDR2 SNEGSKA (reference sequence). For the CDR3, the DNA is TGCAGTGCTAGAGATCATAGACTAGGGGTCTACGAGCAGTACTTC. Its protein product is CSARDHRLGVYEQYF.

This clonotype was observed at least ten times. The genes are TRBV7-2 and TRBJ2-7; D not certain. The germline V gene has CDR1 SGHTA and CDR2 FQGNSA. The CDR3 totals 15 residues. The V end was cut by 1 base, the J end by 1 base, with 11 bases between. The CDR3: CASSLELDLSYEQYF. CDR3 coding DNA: TGTGCCAGCAGCTTAGAGTTAGACCTGTCCTACGAGCAGTACTTC.

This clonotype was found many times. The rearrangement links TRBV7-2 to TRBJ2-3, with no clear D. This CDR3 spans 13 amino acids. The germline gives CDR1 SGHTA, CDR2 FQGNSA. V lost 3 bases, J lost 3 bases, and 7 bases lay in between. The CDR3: CASSFMMTDTQYF. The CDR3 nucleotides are TGTGCCAGCAGCTTTATGATGACAGATACGCAGTATTTT.